The clone carrying this T cell receptor beta chain appeared many times. Authors of the study amplified TCR beta CDR3 regions from RNA transcripts. Carried out on the TCR CDR3, a first-round RT-PCR used the HTBI primer set. TCRdb recomputed calls from the multiplex PCR reads with MiXCR, one row per CDR3 protein. The repertoire holds roughly 330,000 distinct CDR3 sequences, with roughly 17% as singletons. The entry originates in a study of T cells in Graves' hyperthyroidism and ophthalmopathy. The sequence derives from a man aged 25-40 years with Graves' hyperthyroidism. The sample comprised blood.

CDR3 coding DNA: TGCGCCAGCAGCTTGTCTTTGGGACTAGCGGCAAATGAGCAGTTCTTC. It specifies CASSLSLGLAANEQFF. This chain links TRBV5-1 with TRBJ2-1; 11 nucleotides line up with TRBD2. Germline lookup yields CDR1 SGHRS and CDR2 YFSETQ. Losses at the gene ends were 1 base for V and 7 bases for J; bases not matched to a gene: 7. This CDR3 is 16 amino acids long.